This TCR beta chain was observed in a study of T cells in Graves' hyperthyroidism and ophthalmopathy. Study outcomes and limitations: It was a median about 6 months before onset that the model predicted ophthalmopathy. Stable hyperthyroidism and ophthalmopathy were separated using 13 V-J signatures.

Exclusion of patients followed from uncontrolled infection, other autoimmune disease, pregnancy or lactation. Clinical symptoms, serum thyroxine, TRAb, thyroid ultrasound and orbital computed tomography established diagnosis. Ten or more counts support this clonotype. Its antigen is not known. Germline lookup yields CDR1 SEHNR and CDR2 FQNEAQ (reference sequence). The CDR3 loop spans 15 amino acids. V shed 0 bases and J 8 bases; nucleotides not matched to a gene: 6. Authors of the study amplified TCR beta CDR3 regions from RNA transcripts. The primer set for the first-round RT-PCR of the TCR CDR3 was HTBI. Using its own MiXCR run on the multiplex PCR reads, TCRdb lists one record per CDR3 protein. Of 390,000 or so distinct CDR3 sequences in the sample, roughly 14% are singletons; the top ten hold around 14%.

The V call is TRBV7-9, the J call TRBJ1-4, with TRBD1 matching over 7 bases. Source material: blood. The receptor's source is a man aged 18 to 30 with Graves' ophthalmopathy. The CDR3 DNA reads TGTGCCAGCAGCTTAGCAACAGGGGCGGAGGAAAAACTGTTTTTT. Translated, it gives CASSLATGAEEKLFF.